This note documents a single TCR beta chain sequence. This entry belongs to a study of control samples from healthy donors and cancer patients. Only in-frame clones appear in the TCRdb table, and some are missing; sequencing was by immunoSEQ multiplex PCR. The sample contains tens of thousands of clones, roughly nine tenths of which appear only once. Germline lookup yields CDR1 SQVTM and CDR2 ANQGSEA. Trimming removed 3 bases from V and 5 bases from J, with 10 bases in between. The CDR3 length is 13 residues. The genes are TRBV29-1 and TRBJ2-2; D might be TRBD2 (5 bases). Sequenced sample: PBMCs. This sequence was found in a man aged 60 to 69 with colorectal cancer. The CDR3 DNA sequence: TGCAGCGTTGACAAGGGCGGGACCGGGGAGCTGTTTTTT. Translated: CSVDKGGTGELFF.